These 16 T cell receptor beta chains came from one sample sequenced in a study of molecular identifiers for immune sequencing clone quantification. TCRdb reprocessed the PCR reads via MiXCR and lists one record per CDR3 protein. The sample yields about 98,000 distinct CDR3 sequences, 30% to 35% seen once. Sequencing input: naive CD8+ T cells from blood, with Jurkat cell RNA spiked in. Subset defined: FACS-sorted CD8+CD4-CCR7+CD45RA+ naive T cells. These receptors came from a human donor in good health. Some libraries in this study had Jurkat cell RNA spiked in.

In this sample, this clonotype turned up many times. This chain links TRBV6-2 or TRBV6-3 with TRBJ1-1, with no clear D. Germline V lookup: CDR1 MNHEY, CDR2 SVGEGT. Trimming left V 7 bases short and J 4 bases short, with 13 bases between. This CDR3 has 13 residues. In DNA, the CDR3 is TGTGCCAGCAATCTTGGGGTTCGCACTGAAGCTTTCTTT. Its translation: CASNLGVRTEAFF.

This clonotype occurred a few times. The CDR3 spells CASSLFGQIDQPQHF. CDR3 bases: TGCGCCAGCAGCTTGTTTGGACAGATCGATCAGCCCCAGCATTTT. V gene TRBV5-1 combines with J gene TRBJ1-5; D is possibly TRBD1 (6 bases). Trimming took 1 base from V and 5 from J, leaving 13 bases between them. The CDR3 runs 15 residues. Germline V gene sequence: CDR1 SGHRS, CDR2 YFSETQ.

Turning to this clonotype: One end of the junction fails to match germline, which may point to a read error. CDR3 bases: TGTGCCAGCAGCGTCCAGAACAAGGAGACAGATACGCAGAATTTT. This codes for CASSVQNKETDTQNF. V and J are TRBV9 and TRBJ2-3, with TRBD1 as a possible D gene (5 bases). The CDR3 loop spans 15 amino acids. Per the germline V gene, CDR1 is SGDLS and CDR2 is YYNGEE.

J is TRBJ1-5 and V is TRBV4-3; D gene uncertain. CDR3 length: 17 amino acids. Germline-derived CDR1 and CDR2 are LGHNA and YSLEER. V was trimmed by 3 bases and J by 9 bases, leaving 24 bases between them. The CDR3 loop reads CASSQGPAGYSKPPQHF. CDR3 DNA: TGCGCCAGCAGCCAGGGTCCCGCCGGGTATAGCAAACCGCCCCAGCATTTT.

A note on this clonotype: The junction does not match germline at one end; this may be a read error. V is TRBV15 and J is TRBJ1-1, with a tentative D call TRBD1 (5 bases). The germline gives CDR1 LNHNV, CDR2 YYDKDF (reference sequence). CDR3 length: 14 amino acids. The DNA of the CDR3 is TGTGCCACCAGCAGAGTCAGGACATACACTGAAGCTCTCTTT. Its protein is CATSRVRTYTEALF.

This clonotype was picked up many times. V and J are TRBV7-8 and TRBJ2-1; a possible D gene is TRBD2 (5 bases). With 4 bases removed from V and 6 bases from J, the gap between germline ends came to 16 bases. The CDR3 has 15 amino acids. Germline V lookup: CDR1 SGHVS, CDR2 FQNEAQ. The CDR3 DNA reads TGTGCCAGCAGCTCGAAGGAGGCGGGCCTCAATGAGCAGTTCTTC. This codes for CASSSKEAGLNEQFF.

There are many counts of this clonotype. The chain recombines TRBV28 with TRBJ2-3, with D unresolved. This CDR3 has 12 residues. The germline CDR1 and CDR2 sequences are MDHEN and SYDVKM. V was cut by 4 bases and J by 9 bases, with 11 bases left in between. Here the CDR3 reads CASSSVAVTQYF. The CDR3 DNA reads TGTGCCAGCAGTTCCGTAGCAGTAACGCAGTATTTT.

In its sample, this clonotype was seen once. A read error is possible here, since a much larger clone lies one base away. The genes are TRBV28 and TRBJ2-7; D is undetermined. The CDR3 runs 14 residues. Germline lookup yields CDR1 MDHEN and CDR2 SYDVKM. The chain's CDR3 is CASSWTPHSYAQYF. The CDR3 DNA reads TGTGCCAGCAGCTGGACCCCTCACTCCTACGCGCAGTACTTC.

There are a few counts of this clonotype. V is TRBV28 and J is TRBJ1-1, with TRBD1 matching over 7 bases. J gave up 0 bases and V 6 bases, and 13 bases lay outside the gene matches. Germline CDR1 reads MDHEN; CDR2 reads SYDVKM. The CDR3 loop spans 17 amino acids. CDR3 protein: CASRSGQALRLNTEAFF. In DNA form, the CDR3 reads TGTGCCAGCAGATCTGGACAGGCCCTCAGATTGAACACTGAAGCTTTCTTT.

V and J are TRBV7-9 and TRBJ2-3; D unresolved. The CDR3 is 12 residues long. The germline gives CDR1 SEHNR, CDR2 FQNEAQ (reference sequence). Between the trimmed V and J ends, which lost 6 bases and 6 bases, there was a span of 10 bases. The CDR3 is CASSPSMDTQYF. In DNA, the CDR3 is TGTGCCAGCAGTCCTTCTATGGATACGCAGTATTTT.

The rearrangement links TRBV11-2 to TRBJ2-7, with 8 bases lining up with TRBD1. V shed 1 base and J 6 bases; nucleotides not matched to a gene: 2. CDR1 and CDR2 from the germline V gene are SGHAT and FQNNGV. The CDR3 runs 13 residues. CDR3 sequence (DNA): TGTGCCAGCAGCTTAGGGACAGGGTTCGAGCAGTACTTC. Translating it yields CASSLGTGFEQYF. Supplemented by reference TRBV11-2 and TRBJ2-7, the full variable domain reads EAGVAQSPRYKIIEKRQSVAFWCNPISGHATLYWYQQILGQGPKLLIQFQNNGVVDDSQLPKDRFSAERLKGVDSTLKIQPAKLEDSAVYLCASSLGTGFEQYFGPGTRLTVT.

This clonotype was seen a single time. The chain carries TRBV25-1 and TRBJ2-7, with a tentative D call TRBD2 (5 bases). The CDR3 covers 13 residues. Germline lookup yields CDR1 MGHDK and CDR2 SYGVNS. The V and J ends lost 4 bases and 4 bases respectively, with 11 bases between them. The CDR3 DNA is TGTGCCAGCAGTGTCGGGATGGGATACGAGCAGTACTTC. It encodes CASSVGMGYEQYF.

The V call is TRBV12-3 or TRBV12-4, the J call TRBJ2-5, with 7 nucleotides matching TRBD1. This CDR3 comprises 14 residues. The V segment lost 1 base and the J segment 4 bases; nucleotides outside the gene matches: 3. CDR3 region: CASSLGQGTETQYF. The CDR3, as DNA: TGTGCCAGCAGTTTAGGACAGGGAACAGAGACCCAGTACTTC.

As to this clonotype: Given the absence of the conserved phenylalanine or tryptophan at the CDR3 end, a read error is likely. The CDR3 sequence: CASSLKIYEQYL. DNA for the CDR3: TGTGCCAGCAGCCTGAAGATCTACGAGCAGTACCTC. The V gene is TRBV11-2, the J gene TRBJ2-7; D unclear. Trimming cost V 5 bases and J 3 bases, with 8 bases left between them. The CDR3 spans 12 residues. Germline loops: CDR1 SGHAT, CDR2 FQNNGV.

This chain uses TRBV28 with TRBJ1-4; 9 nucleotides line up with TRBD1. The germline gives CDR1 MDHEN, CDR2 SYDVKM. CDR3 length equals 15 residues. With 0 bases clipped from V and 7 bases from J, the junction kept 3 bases outside the gene matches. CDR3 loop: CASSLWTGGREKLFF. The CDR3 bases are TGTGCCAGCAGTTTATGGACAGGGGGTCGTGAAAAACTGTTTTTT.

The V call is TRBV6-5, the J call TRBJ2-7; the D gene is possibly TRBD1 (6 bases). V was shortened by 6 bases and J by 1 base, with 13 bases between the two germline ends. The CDR3 has 14 residues. Germline V gene sequence: CDR1 MNHEY, CDR2 SVGAGI. This CDR3 is CASRIGQLSYEQYF. The CDR3 nucleotides read TGTGCCAGCAGGATTGGACAGCTTTCCTACGAGCAGTACTTC.